Shown below are 31 T cell receptor beta chains from a single sample sequenced in a study of blood T cell repertoires in COVID-19. Clones were read by immunoSEQ multiplex PCR, and TCRdb kept only the in-frame ones, dropping some. Counted here are 200,000 or so clones, 85% to 90% occurring once; the ten biggest clones make up 2.7%. Source material: peripheral blood. The receptors stem from a woman aged 55-69 years with acute or convalescent COVID-19.

The chain employs TRBV4-1 and TRBJ1-1; D gene unclear. The CDR3 covers 14 residues. V dropped 2 bases and J dropped 3 bases, with 10 bases sitting between them. In germline, CDR1 is MGHRA, CDR2 YSYEKL. The CDR3 spells CASSQTWRDTEAFF. CDR3 DNA sequence: TGCGCCAGCAGCCAAACCTGGCGGGACACTGAAGCTTTCTTT.

This clone has a handful of counts. The chain links TRBV7-9 to TRBJ1-2, with 8 bases fitting TRBD1. Germline V gene lookup returns CDR1 SEHNR and CDR2 FQNEAQ (reference sequence). Unmatched junction bases numbered 10, after V lost 3 bases and J lost 4 bases. CDR3 length: 16 amino acids. DNA for the CDR3: TGTGCCAGCAGCTTGGCCAGGGGGCCTTTCCTCTATGGCTACACCTTC. As protein: CASSLARGPFLYGYTF.

The chain combines TRBV14 with TRBJ2-1, with a tentative D call TRBD1 (6 bases). Germline CDR1 is SGHDN and CDR2 is FVKESK. Trimming took off 4 bases at V and 3 bases at J, with 13 bases between the two ends. The CDR3 runs to 15 residues. CDR3 in amino acids: CASSPPRGIYNEQFF. CDR3 sequence (DNA): TGTGCCAGCAGCCCGCCCAGGGGTATCTACAATGAGCAGTTCTTC.

This sequence joins TRBV13 and TRBJ2-6; a weak D match, TRBD2 (5 bases). This CDR3 has 16 residues. Trimming stripped 1 base from V and 4 bases from J, with 11 bases between. Germline V gene data show CDR1 as PRHDT and CDR2 as FYEKMQ (reference sequence). The CDR3 bases are TGTGCCAGCAGCTTAGAGAGGGTCTGGGGGGCCAACGTCCTGACTTTC. It translates to CASSLERVWGANVLTF.

The chain has TRBV3-1 (or the pseudogene TRBV3-2) and TRBJ2-6; 7 bases are shared with TRBD1. Trimming at V came to 4 bases and at J to 1 base, leaving 7 bases not matched to a gene. CDR1 is LGHDT, CDR2 YNNKEL, per germline (reference sequence). There are 17 residues in the CDR3. CDR3 nucleotides: TGTGCCAGCAGCCGTGGACAGGTGATTTCTGGGGCCAACGTCCTGACTTTC. It specifies CASSRGQVISGANVLTF.

The chain is built from TRBV3-1 (or the pseudogene TRBV3-2) and TRBJ1-2; maybe TRBD1 (6 bases). Trimming pared 3 bases from V and 7 bases from J, leaving 21 bases between. This CDR3 spans 16 amino acids. The germline CDR1 and CDR2 sequences are LGHDT and YNNKEL (reference sequence). This CDR3 reads CASSQERGGGAFGYTF. The CDR3 bases are TGTGCCAGCAGCCAGGAACGCGGCGGGGGGGCATTTGGCTACACCTTC.

The chain links TRBV19 to TRBJ1-5; tentatively, D is TRBD1 (6 bases). V was pared by 8 bases and J by 2 bases, with 16 bases between. CDR3 length equals 15 residues. Germline V lookup: CDR1 LNHDA, CDR2 SQIVND (reference sequence). The DNA of the CDR3 is TGTGCCAGTCGGGGGGGCCTTTGGGGCAATCAGCCCCAGCATTTT. Encoded protein: CASRGGLWGNQPQHF.

The chain links TRBV2 to TRBJ2-3; no definite D call. In germline, CDR1 is SNHLY, CDR2 FYNNEI. The CDR3 is made up of 11 amino acids. Trimming removed 6 bases from V and 6 bases from J, with 7 bases in between. The CDR3 protein is CASSRWDTQYF. The CDR3 DNA sequence: TGTGCCAGCAGCAGGTGGGATACGCAGTATTTT.

This chain joins TRBV25-1 and TRBJ1-2; 8 bases agree with TRBD1. J gave up 6 bases and V 0 bases, and 3 bases lay outside the gene matches. This CDR3 is 14 amino acids long. Germline values: CDR1 MGHDK, CDR2 SYGVNS. CDR3 nucleotides: TGTGCCAGCAGTGAATATGAGACAGGGGATGGCTACACCTTC. Translation gives CASSEYETGDGYTF.

The V gene is TRBV5-4, the J gene TRBJ1-2, with D hard to call. The V end lost 4 bases, the J end lost 2 bases, and 9 bases lay between the germline ends. Germline values: CDR1 SGHNT, CDR2 YYREEE (reference sequence). The CDR3 length is 13 residues. The CDR3 sequence is CASSNRYNYGYTF. Written as DNA, the CDR3 is TGTGCCAGCAGCAACAGATACAACTATGGCTACACCTTC. The full variable domain, completed using reference TRBV5-4 and TRBJ1-2, is ETGVTQSPTHLIKTRGQQVTLRCSSQSGHNTVSWYQQALGQGPQFIFQYYREEENGRGNFPPRFSGLQFPNYSSELNVNALELDDSALYLCASSNRYNYGYTFGSGTRLTVV.

This rearrangement joins TRBV6-2 or TRBV6-3 to TRBJ1-4; TRBD1 agrees at 7 bases. Germline V gene lookup returns CDR1 MNHEY and CDR2 SVGEGT. The V gene end was trimmed by 6 bases and the J gene end by 3 bases; junction bases not matched to a gene: 10. The CDR3 spans 16 residues. The CDR3 here is CASSLYRGAANEKLFF. The CDR3 bases are TGTGCCAGCAGCCTATACAGGGGAGCCGCTAATGAAAAACTGTTTTTT.

This clone was recorded a few times. This chain links TRBV30 with TRBJ2-3, with 7 bases matching TRBD1. The V gene end was trimmed by 5 bases and the J gene end by 1 base; junction bases not matched to a gene: 9. This CDR3 contains 15 residues. The V gene's germline CDR1 is GTSNPN and CDR2 SVGIG (reference sequence). CDR3 protein: CAWEKLGQGTDTQYF. CDR3 nucleotides: TGTGCCTGGGAGAAGCTCGGACAGGGCACAGATACGCAGTATTTT.

The table lists this clone with a count of one. The chain has TRBV4-1 and TRBJ2-5, with 7 bases lining up with TRBD2. V lost 0 bases to trimming and J lost 4 bases; unmatched junction nucleotides: 2. This CDR3 comprises 14 residues. The germline CDR1 and CDR2 sequences are MGHRA and YSYEKL. CDR3 sequence reads: CASSQEERGETQYF. DNA for the CDR3: TGCGCCAGCAGCCAAGAGGAGCGGGGAGAGACCCAGTACTTC.

The rearrangement links TRBV18 to TRBJ2-7; 7 positions match TRBD1. V lost 5 bases, J lost 5 bases, and 15 bases stayed unmatched. This CDR3 spans 16 amino acids. Per germline, CDR1 KGHSH and CDR2 LQKENI. CDR3 sequence reads: CASSSPYGQGVNEQYF. The CDR3 coding sequence is TGTGCCAGCTCAAGCCCTTATGGTCAGGGGGTCAACGAGCAGTACTTC.

This clone has just a few counts. The gene calls are TRBV3-1 (or the pseudogene TRBV3-2) and TRBJ2-2; TRBD2 might be the D (6 bases). The CDR3 runs 16 residues. Deletions cut 6 bases from V and 6 bases from J, with 20 bases between. The V gene's germline CDR1 is LGHDT and CDR2 YNNKEL (reference sequence). CDR3 sequence reads: CASRPLASTQSGELFF. CDR3 DNA sequence: TGTGCCAGCAGACCCCTAGCGTCAACACAGTCCGGGGAGCTGTTTTTT.

The CDR3 DNA sequence: TGTGCCAGCGTTAGAGGGGGATTATCGAACACTGAAGCTTTCTTT. As protein: CASVRGGLSNTEAFF. This rearrangement joins TRBV7-9 to TRBJ1-1, with D perhaps TRBD1 (6 bases). The length of the CDR3 is 15 residues. The ends were cut back, 8 bases at V and 1 base at J, with 17 bases in the middle. Per germline, CDR1 SEHNR and CDR2 FQNEAQ (reference sequence).

The J gene is TRBJ1-4, the V gene TRBV6-5; 9 nucleotides agree with TRBD1. V shed 6 bases and J 8 bases; nucleotides not matched to a gene: 10. Germline V gene data show CDR1 as MNHEY and CDR2 as SVGAGI. This CDR3 spans 15 amino acids. As DNA, the CDR3 is TGTGCCAGCAGAAGGCGGGGACAGGGCGACGAAAAACTGTTTTTT. This translates into CASRRRGQGDEKLFF.

This chain joins TRBV5-6 and TRBJ1-6; possibly TRBD1 for D (6 bases). Germline CDR1 reads SGHDT; CDR2 reads YYEEEE. CDR3 size: 12 residues. The V end was cut by 0 bases, the J end by 16 bases, with 11 bases between. The CDR3 DNA is TGTGCCAGCAGCTTGGCAAGACAGGCACTCCACTTT. This sequence encodes CASSLARQALHF.

V and J are TRBV7-7 and TRBJ2-3; D is ambiguous. The CDR3 runs 13 residues. Germline CDR1 reads SSHAT; CDR2 reads FNYEAQ (reference sequence). Trimming stripped 5 bases from V and 9 bases from J, with 15 bases between. The CDR3 coding sequence is TGTGCCAGCAGCCCTGGAAAGGAGTGGACGCAGTATTTT. Translation: CASSPGKEWTQYF.

V and J are TRBV12-5 and TRBJ2-2; 9 nucleotides align to TRBD2. The CDR3 spans 15 residues. Unmatched junction bases numbered 1, after V lost 2 bases and J lost 3 bases. CDR1 is LGHNT, CDR2 FRNRAP, per germline. The CDR3 loop reads CASGLSSGDTGELFF. CDR3 nucleotide sequence: TGTGCTAGTGGTTTGTCTAGCGGGGACACCGGGGAGCTGTTTTTT. Supplemented by reference TRBV12-5 and TRBJ2-2, the full variable domain reads DARVTQTPRHKVTEMGQEVTMRCQPILGHNTVFWYRQTMMQGLELLAYFRNRAPLDDSGMPKDRFSAEMPDATLATLKIQPSEPRDSAVYFCASGLSSGDTGELFFGEGSRLTVL.

The chain links TRBV9 to TRBJ1-1; a possible D gene is TRBD1 (6 bases). Looked up from germline, CDR1 is SGDLS and CDR2 is YYNGEE. The CDR3 spans 16 residues. The V end lost 4 bases, the J end lost 1 base, and 17 bases lay between the germline ends. CDR3 DNA: TGTGCCAGCAGCTCCCGACAGGCGGATCCGAACACTGAAGCTTTCTTT. Translating gives CASSSRQADPNTEAFF.

V is TRBV28 and J is TRBJ1-2, with 8 bases matching TRBD1. Trimming at V came to 0 bases and at J to 7 bases, leaving 4 bases not matched to a gene. CDR1 and CDR2 (germline): MDHEN, SYDVKM. This CDR3 has 14 amino acids. CDR3 sequence: CASSLWWTGFGYTF. The CDR3 nucleotides are TGTGCCAGCAGTTTATGGTGGACAGGGTTTGGCTACACCTTC.

The V call is TRBV14, the J call TRBJ2-1; a possible D gene is TRBD1 (6 bases). In germline, CDR1 is SGHDN, CDR2 FVKESK. V was trimmed by 0 bases and J by 6 bases, leaving 12 bases between them. This CDR3 comprises 15 residues. The CDR3 sequence is CASSQEQGRANEQFF. The CDR3 DNA sequence: TGTGCCAGCAGCCAAGAACAGGGAAGAGCCAATGAGCAGTTCTTC.

The gene calls are TRBV30 and TRBJ1-3, with D perhaps TRBD1 (6 bases). Per germline, CDR1 GTSNPN and CDR2 SVGIG (reference sequence). Trimming took 0 bases from V and 1 from J, leaving 10 bases between them. The CDR3 is 15 amino acids. The CDR3 loop is CAWSVVRGSGNTIYF. The CDR3 DNA is TGTGCCTGGAGTGTTGTAAGGGGGTCTGGAAACACCATATATTTT.

This chain connects TRBV2 to TRBJ1-6, with D perhaps matching TRBD1 (6 bases). Germline-derived CDR1 and CDR2 are SNHLY and FYNNEI. CDR3 length equals 16 residues. V was cut by 7 bases and J by 4 bases, with 17 bases left in between. The CDR3 DNA reads TGTGCCAGCAAAGGACAGTCCGATGGATATAATTCACCCCTCCACTTT. Translated, it gives CASKGQSDGYNSPLHF.

The chain combines TRBV7-9 with TRBJ1-2; TRBD1 is a possible D gene (5 bases). Trimming removed 1 base from V and 4 bases from J, with 13 bases in between. CDR1 and CDR2 (germline): SEHNR, FQNEAQ (reference sequence). The CDR3 has 15 amino acids. The CDR3 is CASSLGQGWGYGYTF. In nucleotides, the CDR3 is TGTGCCAGCAGCTTAGGGCAGGGATGGGGCTATGGCTACACCTTC.

The chain is built from TRBV9 and TRBJ1-2; D is undetermined. Trimming stripped 6 bases from V and 4 bases from J, with 10 bases between. This CDR3 is 12 amino acids long. The V gene's germline CDR1 is SGDLS and CDR2 YYNGEE. CDR3 sequence: CASTKQPYGYTF. CDR3 DNA sequence: TGTGCCAGCACGAAACAGCCCTATGGCTACACCTTC.

This clone was picked up one time. This rearrangement joins TRBV30 to TRBJ1-5, with a possible D match to TRBD1 (6 bases). In germline, CDR1 is GTSNPN, CDR2 SVGIG (reference sequence). V shed 3 bases and J shed 9 bases, with 18 bases lying between them. This CDR3 comprises 14 residues. The CDR3 DNA reads as TGTGCCTGGAGCGGCACAGGGTCCCGGGTGCCCCAGCATTTT. It encodes CAWSGTGSRVPQHF.

This clone was detected only once. The chain uses TRBV4-2 and TRBJ2-1, with no clear D. CDR3 length equals 15 residues. Between the trimmed V and J ends, which lost 0 bases and 4 bases, there was a span of 10 bases. CDR1 and CDR2 (germline): LGHNA, YNFKEQ. CDR3 in DNA: TGTGCCAGCAGCCAAGATCTGGAGAGGTACAATGAGCAGTTCTTC. Translated: CASSQDLERYNEQFF.

The chain links TRBV7-2 to TRBJ2-1; perhaps TRBD2 as D (5 bases). V lost 2 bases, J lost 9 bases, and 14 bases lay in between. Germline CDR1 is SGHTA and CDR2 is FQGNSA. CDR3 length: 14 amino acids. In nucleotides, the CDR3 is TGTGCCAGCAGCTTACAATCCGACTATGGTGAGCAGTTCTTC. It specifies CASSLQSDYGEQFF. The full variable domain, in which reference TRBV7-2 and TRBJ2-1 provide the parts outside the CDR3, is GAGVSQSPSNKVTEKGKDVELRCDPISGHTALYWYRQSLGQGLEFLIYFQGNSAPDKSGLPSDRFSAERTGGSVSTLTIQRTQQEDSAVYLCASSLQSDYGEQFFGPGTRLTVL.

This chain joins TRBV19 and TRBJ2-2; 7 bases are a match to TRBD1. V lost 4 bases and J lost 2; bases outside the gene matches: 4. The CDR3 has 15 residues. Germline lookup yields CDR1 LNHDA and CDR2 SQIVND (reference sequence). The CDR3 DNA sequence: TGTGCCAGTAGTAGGGACAGTGGAAACACCGGGGAGCTGTTTTTT. Residues: CASSRDSGNTGELFF. The full variable domain, completed using reference TRBV19 and TRBJ2-2, is DGGITQSPKYLFRKEGQNVTLSCEQNLNHDAMYWYRQDPGQGLRLIYYSQIVNDFQKGDIAEGYSVSREKKESFPLTVTSAQKNPTAFYLCASSRDSGNTGELFFGEGSRLTVL.